These T cell receptor beta chains were read from a single sample in a study of blood T cell repertoires in COVID-19. Generated by immunoSEQ multiplex PCR, the TCRdb table keeps only in-frame clones and is missing some. The table lists under 95,000 clones, roughly nine tenths of them singletons. Specimen: peripheral blood. These receptors originate from a man aged 50 to 60 with COVID-19, enrolled during active disease. Both conserved end residues are part of each CDR3. A D gene is named only where the DNA matches it firmly. Clone size, where shown, is once, few, many, or a class for clones that have expanded.

v_call: TRBV2
d_call: TRBD1
clone_size: NA
j_call: TRBJ1-3
cdr3_nt: TGTGCCAGCAGTGCACAGGGGGGAAACACCATATATTTT
cdr3_aa: CASSAQGGNTIYF

v_call: TRBV6-5
d_call: NA
clone_size: NA
j_call: TRBJ1-5
cdr3_nt: TGTGCCAGCAGGCGACTGGGTGGCAATCAGCCCCAGCATTTT
cdr3_aa: CASRRLGGNQPQHF

v_call: TRBV18
d_call: NA
clone_size: NA
j_call: TRBJ1-2
cdr3_nt: TGTGCCAGCTCACCAGACAGCATTTATGGCTACACCTTC
cdr3_aa: CASSPDSIYGYTF

v_call: TRBV24-1
d_call: NA
clone_size: NA
j_call: TRBJ1-2
cdr3_nt: TGTGCCACCAGTGATTCATTTGGGCCGGATGGCTACACCTTC
cdr3_aa: CATSDSFGPDGYTF

v_call: TRBV5-8
d_call: TRBD1
clone_size: NA
j_call: TRBJ2-6
cdr3_nt: TGTGCCAGCAGCGCCGGGACAGGATACTCTGGGGCCAACGTCCTGACTTTC
cdr3_aa: CASSAGTGYSGANVLTF

v_call: TRBV5-1
d_call: TRBD2
clone_size: NA
j_call: TRBJ2-1
cdr3_nt: TGCGCCAGCAGCCGGCCAGGTTTAATCCGGGGGGAAAGAACCTACAATGAGCAGTTCTTC
cdr3_aa: CASSRPGLIRGERTYNEQFF

v_call: TRBV5-1
d_call: TRBD1
clone_size: NA
j_call: TRBJ1-4
cdr3_nt: TGCGCCAGCAGCTCTACAGGGGCAACTAATGAAAAACTGTTTTTT
cdr3_aa: CASSSTGATNEKLFF

v_call: TRBV27
d_call: NA
clone_size: NA
j_call: TRBJ1-5
cdr3_nt: TGTGCCAGCAGGCAGCGGGACCCCAGCCCCGAGCATTTT
cdr3_aa: CASRQRDPSPEHF

v_call: TRBV6-1
d_call: NA
clone_size: NA
j_call: TRBJ1-2
cdr3_nt: TGTGCCAGCAGTGAATCGGCAGGTTCGAGCTATGGCTACACCTTC
cdr3_aa: CASSESAGSSYGYTF

v_call: TRBV28
d_call: TRBD1
clone_size: NA
j_call: TRBJ2-7
cdr3_nt: TGTGCCAGCATAATGGGGACAGGGGCCTACGAGCAGTACTTC
cdr3_aa: CASIMGTGAYEQYF

v_call: TRBV19
d_call: NA
clone_size: NA
j_call: TRBJ2-2
cdr3_nt: TGTGCCAGTAGTATTACTAGGTCCGGGGAGCTGTTTTTT
cdr3_aa: CASSITRSGELFF

v_call: TRBV19
d_call: NA
clone_size: NA
j_call: TRBJ2-3
cdr3_nt: TGTGCCAGTAGTATTTATCCCCTTACAGGGAGCACAGATACGCAGTATTTT
cdr3_aa: CASSIYPLTGSTDTQYF

v_call: TRBV2
d_call: NA
clone_size: NA
j_call: TRBJ2-7
cdr3_nt: TGTGCCAGCAGTGTGGTAAAAGGGGGCGCGGGAGAGCAGTACTTC
cdr3_aa: CASSVVKGGAGEQYF

v_call: TRBV19
d_call: TRBD1
clone_size: NA
j_call: TRBJ1-5
cdr3_nt: TGTGCCAGTACCCAAGGGACAGGGCGTAGCAATCAGCCCCAGCATTTT
cdr3_aa: CASTQGTGRSNQPQHF

v_call: TRBV4-1
d_call: TRBD2
clone_size: NA
j_call: TRBJ2-1
cdr3_nt: TGCGCCAGCAGCCTGGTTACTAGCGGGAGGGATTATGAGCAGTTCTTC
cdr3_aa: CASSLVTSGRDYEQFF

v_call: TRBV5-1
d_call: NA
clone_size: NA
j_call: TRBJ2-3
cdr3_nt: TGCGCCAGCAGCGTAGAGGATACGCAGTATTTT
cdr3_aa: CASSVEDTQYF

v_call: TRBV2
d_call: NA
clone_size: NA
j_call: TRBJ2-7
cdr3_nt: TGTGCCAGCAAAGGCGGGTCGTCCTACGAGCAGTACTTC
cdr3_aa: CASKGGSSYEQYF

v_call: TRBV7-9
d_call: TRBD2
clone_size: NA
j_call: TRBJ2-5
cdr3_nt: TGTGCCAGCAGCTTCTGGGCGGGAGAAGAGACCCAGTACTTC
cdr3_aa: CASSFWAGEETQYF

v_call: TRBV5-1
d_call: TRBD2
clone_size: NA
j_call: TRBJ2-3
cdr3_nt: TGCGCCAGCAGCTTGGCTAGGCTAGCGGGAGAGTGGGGCACAGATACGCAGTATTTT
cdr3_aa: CASSLARLAGEWGTDTQYF

v_call: TRBV15
d_call: NA
clone_size: NA
j_call: TRBJ1-2
cdr3_nt: TGTGCCACCAGCTTCGGTTTCGGGGGGGGCTACACCTTC
cdr3_aa: CATSFGFGGGYTF

v_call: TRBV28
d_call: NA
clone_size: NA
j_call: TRBJ1-4
cdr3_nt: TGTGCCAGCAGCCCAGGAGGACTAGATGAAAAACTGTTTTTT
cdr3_aa: CASSPGGLDEKLFF

v_call: TRBV29-1
d_call: NA
clone_size: NA
j_call: TRBJ2-5
cdr3_nt: TGCAGCGTAGGTGACAGGCCCGAGACCCAGTACTTC
cdr3_aa: CSVGDRPETQYF

v_call: TRBV5-5
d_call: TRBD1
clone_size: once
j_call: TRBJ2-3
cdr3_nt: TGTGCCAGCAGCCCCGACAGGGCGGTAACAGATACGCAGTATTTT
cdr3_aa: CASSPDRAVTDTQYF

v_call: TRBV28
d_call: NA
clone_size: few
j_call: TRBJ2-2
cdr3_nt: TGTGCCAGCCGAAAGGGGGTGAACACCGGGGAGCTGTTTTTT
cdr3_aa: CASRKGVNTGELFF

v_call: TRBV30
d_call: NA
clone_size: NA
j_call: TRBJ2-2
cdr3_nt: TGTGCCTGGAGTGTACTCAACACCGGGGAGCTGTTTTTT
cdr3_aa: CAWSVLNTGELFF

v_call: TRBV11-1
d_call: NA
clone_size: NA
j_call: TRBJ2-1
cdr3_nt: TGTGCCAGCAGCTTTAGTGAGTCTCCCCGCCACGAGCAGTTCTTC
cdr3_aa: CASSFSESPRHEQFF

v_call: TRBV19
d_call: NA
clone_size: NA
j_call: TRBJ1-2
cdr3_nt: TGTGCCAGTAGTATAAGGCCACTATATGGCTACACCTTC
cdr3_aa: CASSIRPLYGYTF

v_call: TRBV7-9
d_call: NA
clone_size: NA
j_call: TRBJ1-1
cdr3_nt: TGTGCCAGCAGCCTGGGGCAACACACTGAAGCTTTCTTT
cdr3_aa: CASSLGQHTEAFF

v_call: TRBV13
d_call: NA
clone_size: NA
j_call: TRBJ1-1
cdr3_nt: TGTGCCAGCAGCTATCCCGGGGGCACTGAAGCTTTCTTT
cdr3_aa: CASSYPGGTEAFF

v_call: TRBV7-2
d_call: TRBD1
clone_size: NA
j_call: TRBJ1-6
cdr3_nt: TGTGCCAGCAGCGCCATGGAACAGGGGGCCAATTCACCCCTCCACTTT
cdr3_aa: CASSAMEQGANSPLHF

v_call: TRBV4-1
d_call: TRBD1
clone_size: NA
j_call: TRBJ1-6
cdr3_nt: TGCGCCAGCGGACAGGGATATAATTCACCCCTCCACTTT
cdr3_aa: CASGQGYNSPLHF

v_call: TRBV5-6
d_call: TRBD1
clone_size: NA
j_call: TRBJ2-2
cdr3_nt: TGTGCCAGCAGCTCGCCTGGACAGGGGATCGCCGGGGAGCTGTTTTTT
cdr3_aa: CASSSPGQGIAGELFF

v_call: TRBV11-2
d_call: NA
clone_size: NA
j_call: TRBJ1-4
cdr3_nt: TGTGCCAGCAGCAGCAGGGATTTGGGACTGTTTTTT
cdr3_aa: CASSSRDLGLFF

v_call: TRBV9
d_call: TRBD1
clone_size: NA
j_call: TRBJ1-1
cdr3_nt: TGTGCCAGCAGCGTAGGTCCGGGACAGGGGGCGGTGAACACTGAAGCTTTCTTT
cdr3_aa: CASSVGPGQGAVNTEAFF

v_call: TRBV5-1
d_call: NA
clone_size: NA
j_call: TRBJ2-5
cdr3_nt: TGCGCCAGCTCAATGGGGACTCAAGAGACCCAGTACTTC
cdr3_aa: CASSMGTQETQYF

v_call: TRBV6-5
d_call: TRBD1
clone_size: NA
j_call: TRBJ2-1
cdr3_nt: TGTGCCAGCACTAGACAGGGCGCTGATGAGCAGTTCTTC
cdr3_aa: CASTRQGADEQFF

v_call: TRBV3-1/TRBV3-2
d_call: TRBD2
clone_size: NA
j_call: TRBJ2-2
cdr3_nt: TGTGCCAGCAGCCGGGCGGGAGTAGGAACCGGGGAGCTGTTTTTT
cdr3_aa: CASSRAGVGTGELFF

v_call: TRBV6-2/TRBV6-3
d_call: NA
clone_size: NA
j_call: TRBJ2-7
cdr3_nt: TGTGCCAGCAGTTACCCTGGCAGGGCCAACTCCTACGAGCAGTACTTC
cdr3_aa: CASSYPGRANSYEQYF

v_call: TRBV18
d_call: TRBD1
clone_size: NA
j_call: TRBJ1-5
cdr3_nt: TGTGCCAGCTCACCAAGAACAGGGGAAGGACATCAGCCCCAGCATTTT
cdr3_aa: CASSPRTGEGHQPQHF

v_call: TRBV9
d_call: NA
clone_size: NA
j_call: TRBJ2-2
cdr3_nt: TGTGCCAGCAGCGCCCGTAGGGGGAGGGCCAACACCGGGGAGCTGTTTTTT
cdr3_aa: CASSARRGRANTGELFF

v_call: TRBV10-3
d_call: TRBD2
clone_size: NA
j_call: TRBJ2-3
cdr3_nt: TGTGCCATCAGTGACCAGCGGGAGTACGCAGATACGCAGTATTTT
cdr3_aa: CAISDQREYADTQYF

v_call: TRBV23-1
d_call: NA
clone_size: NA
j_call: TRBJ1-5
cdr3_nt: TGCGCCAGCAGTCAACCCTTCGACAGGCTCAATCAGCCCCAGCATTTT
cdr3_aa: CASSQPFDRLNQPQHF

v_call: TRBV6-1
d_call: TRBD2
clone_size: NA
j_call: TRBJ2-7
cdr3_nt: TGTGCCAGCAGTGAACTCGGAGGACTAGCGGGTACTAACCCCTACGAGCAGTACTTC
cdr3_aa: CASSELGGLAGTNPYEQYF

v_call: TRBV9
d_call: NA
clone_size: NA
j_call: TRBJ2-1
cdr3_nt: TGTGCCAGCAGCGTAGGTGGACTTTGGGACAATGAGCAGTTCTTC
cdr3_aa: CASSVGGLWDNEQFF

v_call: TRBV5-5
d_call: TRBD1
clone_size: NA
j_call: TRBJ1-1
cdr3_nt: TGTGCCAGCAGCATCGGACAGGGCCTTGGCACTGAAGCTTTCTTT
cdr3_aa: CASSIGQGLGTEAFF